This TCR beta chain came from a study of blood T cell repertoires in COVID-19. Background on the study: From the United States, Italy and Spain came samples of acute and convalescent COVID-19.

V was pared by 4 bases and J by 10 bases, with 17 bases between. The V gene's germline CDR1 is KGHSH and CDR2 LQKENI. The CDR3 runs 14 residues. Some clones are missing from TCRdb's copy, which holds only in-frame ones; the method was immunoSEQ multiplex PCR. The top ten hold 3.5% to 5.5% of the sample, which has around 260,000 clones, approximately 87% seen once. J is TRBJ2-1 and V is TRBV18; a possible D gene is TRBD2 (6 bases). The sample comprised peripheral blood. The receptor was isolated from a man aged 55-75 years who had recovered from COVID-19. This chain's CDR3 is CASSREVRFREQFF. The CDR3 DNA reads TGTGCCAGCTCACGGGAGGTTCGGTTTCGGGAGCAGTTCTTC.